This TCR beta chain was retrieved from a study of blood T cell repertoires in COVID-19. The overall study: From the United States, Italy and Spain came samples of acute and convalescent COVID-19. PBMCs, B-cell-depleted T cells, or T cells were the source of the cDNA or gDNA that made up the material.

Germline-derived CDR1 and CDR2 are GTSNPN and SVGIG (reference sequence). The CDR3 consists of 13 residues. The V gene lost 1 base and the J gene lost 3 bases, with 10 bases spanning the gap. In the original analysis: Reference gene primer amplification yielded estimated nucleated cell counts. This table comes from immunoSEQ multiplex PCR, and its TCRdb copy is limited to in-frame clones, with some not included. D and trimming come from the DNA, and the V and J calls and clone size come from that table. The sample contains approximately 52,000 clones, 85% to 90% of which appear only once. The sequenced material came from peripheral blood. This clonotype was obtained from a man in his sixties with active COVID-19. The rearrangement joins TRBV30 to TRBJ2-7, with D tentatively TRBD1 (5 bases). The CDR3 loop reads CAWSDDSNYEQYF. The CDR3 DNA reads TGTGCCTGGAGTGACGACAGTAACTACGAGCAGTACTTC. The variable domain in full, completed from reference TRBV30 and TRBJ2-7, reads SQTIHQWPATLVQPVGSPLSLECTVEGTSNPNLYWYRQAAGRGLQLLFYSVGIGQISSEVPQNLSASRPQDRQFILSSKKLLLSDSGFYLCAWSDDSNYEQYFGPGTRLTVT.